The clone carrying this T cell receptor (beta chain) was counted at least ten times. The antigen is undetermined. This sample was included in a study of Graves' ophthalmopathy and Graves' hyperthyroidism. Whole-study context: Hyperthyroidism counted as stable given no ophthalmopathy within 18 months of follow-up.

V was shortened by 6 bases and J by 3 bases, with 8 bases between the two germline ends. The CDR3 runs 13 residues. Amplifying from RNA transcripts, the study obtained TCR beta CDR3 regions. The first round was an RT-PCR with HTBI primers, and the second round was a multiplex PCR. TCRdb re-derived calls from the multiplex PCR reads in MiXCR, one entry per CDR3 protein. Here the sample spans around 1.1 million distinct CDR3 sequences, roughly 35% being singletons. Overall study results and limits: The model forecast ophthalmopathy progression, reaching roughly 71% sensitivity and 72.22% specificity. Built on 13 signatures, a model told ophthalmopathy apart from stable hyperthyroidism with 85% to 90% sensitivity and almost 84% specificity.

This clonotype originated in an adult man with Graves' hyperthyroidism. Material: peripheral blood or thyroid tissue (not recorded which). V and J are TRBV12-3 or TRBV12-4 and TRBJ2-2; D remains unclear. CDR3 sequence (DNA): TGTGCCAGCAGACAACAAGACACCGGGGAGCTGTTTTTT. It translates to CASRQQDTGELFF.